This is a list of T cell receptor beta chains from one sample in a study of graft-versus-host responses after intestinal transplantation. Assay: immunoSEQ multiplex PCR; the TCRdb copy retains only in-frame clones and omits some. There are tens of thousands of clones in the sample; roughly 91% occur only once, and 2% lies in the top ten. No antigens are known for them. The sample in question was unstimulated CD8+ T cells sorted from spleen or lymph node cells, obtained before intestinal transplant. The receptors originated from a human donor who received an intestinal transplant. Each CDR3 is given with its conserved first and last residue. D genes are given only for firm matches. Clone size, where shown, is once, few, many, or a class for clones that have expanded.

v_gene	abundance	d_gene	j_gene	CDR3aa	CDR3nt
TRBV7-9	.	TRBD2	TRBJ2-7	CASSNPTQPLAGDSYEQYF	TGTGCCAGCAGCAACCCTACACAACCGCTAGCGGGGGACTCCTACGAGCAGTACTTC
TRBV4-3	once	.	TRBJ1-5	CASSQGSSSQPQHF	TGCGCCAGCAGCCAAGGGAGCTCCTCTCAGCCCCAGCATTTT
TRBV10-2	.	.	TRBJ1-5	CASSDPRTVQNQPQHF	TGCGCCAGCAGTGATCCCCGGACAGTTCAAAATCAGCCCCAGCATTTT
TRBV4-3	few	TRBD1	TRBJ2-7	CASSTGTGIHEQYF	TGCGCCAGCAGCACCGGGACAGGGATCCACGAGCAGTACTTC
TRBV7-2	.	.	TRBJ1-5	CASSLGEGGNQPQHF	TGTGCCAGCAGCTTAGGGGAGGGAGGCAATCAGCCCCAGCATTTT
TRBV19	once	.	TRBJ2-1	CASKEGLSSYNEQFF	TGTGCCAGTAAGGAGGGTTTGAGCTCCTACAATGAGCAGTTCTTC
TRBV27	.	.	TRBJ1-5	CASSSGGEGNQPQHF	TGTGCCAGCAGCTCAGGCGGGGAGGGTAATCAGCCCCAGCATTTT
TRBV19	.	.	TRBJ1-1	CASSMVGGNTEAFF	TGTGCCAGTAGTATGGTAGGCGGGAACACTGAAGCTTTCTTT
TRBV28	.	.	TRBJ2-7	CAIAPPGGSSEQYF	TGTGCCATCGCGCCGCCTGGAGGATCGTCGGAGCAGTACTTC
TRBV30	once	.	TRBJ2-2	CAWSVEGLAGELFF	TGTGCCTGGAGTGTAGAGGGACTCGCCGGGGAGCTGTTTTTT
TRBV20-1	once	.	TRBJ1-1	CSAWDMGEAFF	TGCAGTGCTTGGGACATGGGTGAAGCTTTCTTT
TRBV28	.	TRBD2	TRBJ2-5	CASSSRDYRYQETQYF	TGTGCCAGCAGTTCCCGGGACTACCGGTACCAAGAGACCCAGTACTTC
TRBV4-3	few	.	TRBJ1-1	CASSQDSWGAEAFF	TGCGCCAGCAGCCAAGACTCTTGGGGGGCTGAAGCTTTCTTT
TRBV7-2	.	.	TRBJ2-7	CASSLVSSSYEQYF	TGTGCCAGCAGCTTAGTATCCTCGTCCTACGAGCAGTACTTC
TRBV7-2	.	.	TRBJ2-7	CASSLDTISYEQYF	TGTGCCAGCAGCTTAGACACCATCTCCTACGAGCAGTACTTC
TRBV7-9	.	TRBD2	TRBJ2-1	CASSPSGGLSYNEQFF	TGTGCCAGCAGCCCAAGCGGGGGCCTATCCTACAATGAGCAGTTCTTC
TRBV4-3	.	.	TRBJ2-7	CASSQDYLYEQYF	TGCGCCAGCAGCCAAGACTACCTCTACGAGCAGTACTTC
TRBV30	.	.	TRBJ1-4	CAWSTREGGKLFF	TGTGCCTGGAGTACGAGGGAAGGGGGAAAACTGTTTTTT
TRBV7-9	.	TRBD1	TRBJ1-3	CASSSGQISGNTIYF	TGTGCCAGCAGCTCGGGACAGATCTCTGGAAACACCATATATTTT
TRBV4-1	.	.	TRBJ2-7	CASSPEKFNYEQYF	TGCGCCAGCAGCCCTGAAAAGTTTAACTACGAGCAGTACTTC
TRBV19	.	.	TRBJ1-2	CASSIGAGYGYTF	TGTGCCAGTAGTATAGGGGCAGGGTATGGCTACACCTTC
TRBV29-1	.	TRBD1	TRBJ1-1	CSVTQQGTEAFF	TGCAGCGTTACTCAACAGGGGACCGAAGCTTTCTTT
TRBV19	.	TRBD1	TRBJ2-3	CASSTQGFSTDTQYF	TGTGCCAGTAGTACACAGGGGTTTAGTACGGATACGCAGTATTTT
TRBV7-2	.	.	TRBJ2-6	CASSATSSGANVLTF	TGTGCCAGCAGCGCGACAAGCTCTGGGGCCAACGTCCTGACTTTC
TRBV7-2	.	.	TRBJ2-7	CASSLSSPGDEQYF	TGTGCCAGCAGCTTATCCTCCCCGGGGGACGAGCAGTACTTC
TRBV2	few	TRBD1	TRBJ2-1	CASSERGTEYNEQFF	TGTGCCAGCAGCGAGAGAGGGACAGAGTACAATGAGCAGTTCTTC
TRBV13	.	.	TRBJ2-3	CASSLNRDTQYF	TGTGCCAGCAGCTTAAACAGAGATACGCAGTATTTT
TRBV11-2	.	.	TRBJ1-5	CASKTFVAGWADNQPQHF	TGTGCCAGCAAGACCTTCGTAGCGGGGTGGGCGGACAATCAGCCCCAGCATTTT
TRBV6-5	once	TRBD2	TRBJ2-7	CASSYYSGGAYEQYF	TGTGCCAGCAGTTACTATAGCGGGGGGGCCTACGAGCAGTACTTC
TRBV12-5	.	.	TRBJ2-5	CASGTDGGETQYF	TGTGCTAGTGGTACCGACGGCGGGGAGACCCAGTACTTC
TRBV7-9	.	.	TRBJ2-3	CASSLGLGATDTQYF	TGTGCCAGCAGCTTAGGTTTGGGGGCCACAGATACGCAGTATTTT
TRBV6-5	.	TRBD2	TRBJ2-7	CASRLAGGPYEQYF	TGTGCCAGCAGACTAGCGGGGGGGCCGTACGAGCAGTACTTC
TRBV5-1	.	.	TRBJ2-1	CASSQGLTPLVDEQFF	TGCGCCAGCAGCCAAGGACTAACCCCACTGGTTGATGAGCAGTTCTTC
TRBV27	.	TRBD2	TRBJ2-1	CASSLSSAGGTHEQFF	TGTGCCAGCAGTTTATCGTCGGCGGGGGGGACTCATGAGCAGTTCTTC
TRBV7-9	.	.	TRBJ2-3	CASSLAKMTPSTDTQYF	TGTGCCAGCAGCTTAGCGAAAATGACTCCTAGCACAGATACGCAGTATTTT
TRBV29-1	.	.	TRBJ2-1	CSVEDTEGPYNEQFF	TGCAGCGTTGAAGATACCGAGGGCCCCTACAATGAGCAGTTCTTC
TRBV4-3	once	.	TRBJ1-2	CASSQVGSLSYGYTF	TGCGCCAGCAGCCAAGTGGGCAGCCTCTCGTATGGCTACACCTTC
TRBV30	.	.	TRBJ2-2	CAWGGNTGELFF	TGTGCCTGGGGAGGTAACACCGGGGAGCTGTTTTTT
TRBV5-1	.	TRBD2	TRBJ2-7	CASSFSSGGAFGYEQYF	TGCGCCAGCAGCTTCTCCAGCGGGGGGGCCTTTGGCTACGAGCAGTACTTC
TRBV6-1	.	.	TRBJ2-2	CASSEAIGESTGELFF	TGTGCCAGCAGTGAAGCGATTGGGGAGAGCACCGGGGAGCTGTTTTTT
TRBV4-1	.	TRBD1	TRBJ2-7	CASSQVGTGRSYEQYF	TGCGCCAGCAGCCAAGTGGGGACAGGGCGATCCTACGAGCAGTACTTC
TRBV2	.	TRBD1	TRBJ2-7	CASSEGRTGELTYEQYF	TGTGCCAGCAGTGAAGGTAGGACAGGGGAGTTAACCTACGAGCAGTACTTC
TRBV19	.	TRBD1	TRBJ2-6	CASRTGVGANVLTF	TGTGCCAGTAGAACAGGGGTTGGGGCCAACGTCCTGACTTTC
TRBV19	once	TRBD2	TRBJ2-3	CASSIASGGAGTQYF	TGTGCCAGTAGTATCGCGAGCGGGGGGGCCGGCACGCAGTATTTT
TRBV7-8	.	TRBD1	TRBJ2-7	CASSTRQGMVDEQYF	TGTGCCAGCAGCACCCGACAGGGGATGGTAGACGAGCAGTACTTC
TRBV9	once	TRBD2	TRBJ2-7	CASSVGGGTYEQYF	TGTGCCAGCAGCGTAGGCGGGGGAACCTACGAGCAGTACTTC
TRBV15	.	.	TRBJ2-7	CATSNQGEDEQYF	TGTGCCACCAGCAATCAGGGGGAGGACGAGCAGTACTTC
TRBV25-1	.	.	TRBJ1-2	CASSETDPNYGYTF	TGTGCCAGCAGTGAAACTGATCCCAACTATGGCTACACCTTC
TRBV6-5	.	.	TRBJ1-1	CASSFSGTRAPEAFF	TGTGCCAGCAGTTTCTCCGGGACACGGGCCCCTGAAGCTTTCTTT
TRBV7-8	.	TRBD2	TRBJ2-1	CASSLDLGLAGLYNEQFF	TGTGCCAGCAGCTTAGACCTAGGGCTAGCGGGGTTATACAATGAGCAGTTCTTC
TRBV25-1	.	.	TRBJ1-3	CASSETASGNTIYF	TGTGCCAGCAGTGAAACAGCCTCTGGAAACACCATATATTTT
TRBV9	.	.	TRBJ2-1	CASSVSQGFDEQFF	TGTGCCAGCAGCGTAAGCCAGGGGTTCGATGAGCAGTTCTTC
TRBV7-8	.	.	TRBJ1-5	CASSLLQGSGNQPQHF	TGTGCCAGCAGCTTGCTTCAGGGGTCGGGCAATCAGCCCCAGCATTTT
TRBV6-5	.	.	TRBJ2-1	CASSPGVKLDNEQFF	TGTGCCAGCAGTCCCGGGGTAAAATTAGACAATGAGCAGTTCTTC
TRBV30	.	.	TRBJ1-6	CAWSVGERGYSPLHF	TGTGCCTGGAGTGTAGGGGAAAGGGGGTACTCACCCCTCCACTTT